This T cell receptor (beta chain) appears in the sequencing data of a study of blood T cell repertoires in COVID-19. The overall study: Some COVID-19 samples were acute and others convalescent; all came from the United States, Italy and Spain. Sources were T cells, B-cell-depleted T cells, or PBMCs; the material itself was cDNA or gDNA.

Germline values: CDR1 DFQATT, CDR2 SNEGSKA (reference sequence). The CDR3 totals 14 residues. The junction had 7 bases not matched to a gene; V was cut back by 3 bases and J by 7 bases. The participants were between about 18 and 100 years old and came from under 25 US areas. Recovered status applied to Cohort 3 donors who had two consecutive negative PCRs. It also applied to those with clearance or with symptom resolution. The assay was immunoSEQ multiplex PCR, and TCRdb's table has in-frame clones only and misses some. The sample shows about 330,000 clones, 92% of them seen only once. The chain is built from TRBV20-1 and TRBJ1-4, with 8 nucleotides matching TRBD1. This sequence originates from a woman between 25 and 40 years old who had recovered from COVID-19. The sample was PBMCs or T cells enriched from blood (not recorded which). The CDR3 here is CSASLRGQGEKLFF. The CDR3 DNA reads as TGCAGTGCTAGTCTCAGGGGGCAGGGTGAAAAACTGTTTTTT.